This TCR beta chain is from a study of shared clonotypes between healthy human individuals. Study observations and caveats: Donors were few, which limited the genetic and exposure-history diversity represented. Rarefaction exposed incomplete sorted-subset sequencing despite large depth. Around 5% of naive CD4 clonotypes were common to four donors. As a rule, naive subsets had a larger estimated richness than memory subsets.

Some clones are missing from TCRdb's copy, which holds only in-frame ones; the method was immunoSEQ multiplex PCR. The sample yields roughly 2.2 million clones, about 92% seen once. As to this clone: Its specificity is unknown.

Looked up from germline, CDR1 is MDHEN and CDR2 is SYDVKM. Trimming at V came to 6 bases and at J to 8 bases, leaving 12 bases not matched to a gene. This CDR3 is built from 15 residues. The sample consisted of naive CD4+ T cells from PBMCs. The subset was: CD45RA+ positively selected. The TCR comes from a man between 18 and 29 years old in good health. Some clones in this sample may be carry-over from other donors' samples. The gene calls are TRBV28 and TRBJ1-3; 8 bases map to TRBD1. In DNA, the CDR3 is TGTGCCAGCAGACTTACGGACAGGGAGGTACACACCATATATTTT. Translated, it gives CASRLTDREVHTIYF. Using reference TRBV28 and TRBJ1-3 for the parts outside the CDR3, the full variable domain is DVKVTQSSRYLVKRTGEKVFLECVQDMDHENMFWYRQDPGLGLRLIYFSYDVKMKEKGDIPEGYSVSREKKERFSLILESASTNQTSMYLCASRLTDREVHTIYFGEGSWLTVV.